This is a list of T cell receptor beta chains from one sample in a study of identical twins. Each CDR3 protein gets one entry after TCRdb re-called the 5' RACE reads with MiXCR. Found here are 500,000 to 700,000 distinct CDR3 sequences, under 8.5% of them singletons; the top ten hold 1.6%. In addition, the sample was reused for a study of yellow fever vaccine responses in identical twins.

The specimen was PBMCs. The receptors originated from a young woman in good health. CDR3s include the opening cysteine and the closing phenylalanine or tryptophan. A D gene is named only where the DNA matches it firmly. For some rows the clone size is stated as once, few or many, or as a class when expanded; others skip it.

>TRBJ2-5|TRBD2|few|TRBV29-1
CSVVGTSGPQETQYF
TGCAGCGTTGTGGGGACTAGCGGCCCACAAGAGACCCAGTACTTC
>TRBJ2-1|TRBD2|many|TRBV28
CASTSGSYNEQFF
TGTGCCTCCACTAGCGGCTCCTACAATGAGCAGTTCTTC
>TRBJ2-3|-|few|TRBV24-1
CATRSWTSEGTDTQYF
TGTGCCACCAGAAGTTGGACATCGGAAGGAACAGATACGCAGTATTTT
>TRBJ2-3|TRBD2|-|TRBV11-2
CASSPKRGDTDTQYF
TGTGCCAGCAGTCCTAAGCGGGGGGACACAGATACGCAGTATTTT
>TRBJ2-1|TRBD2|few|TRBV10-3
CAISPRLAGPDNEQFF
TGTGCCATCAGTCCCCGATTAGCGGGACCCGACAATGAGCAGTTCTTC
>TRBJ1-1|TRBD1|-|TRBV10-3
CAISESPGQGIAEAFF
TGTGCCATCAGTGAGTCACCGGGACAGGGGATAGCAGAAGCTTTCTTT
>TRBJ2-6|-|-|TRBV7-2
CASSSGGVGANVLTF
TGTGCCAGCAGCTCAGGGGGGGTTGGGGCCAACGTCCTGACTTTC
>TRBJ1-2|TRBD1|many|TRBV7-9
CASSLVGQINGGYTF
TGTGCCAGCAGCTTAGTGGGACAGATAAATGGTGGCTACACCTTC
>TRBJ1-2|-|few|TRBV12-3/TRBV12-4
CASRKRGTGTYGYTF
TGTGCCAGCAGAAAAAGGGGTACAGGGACCTATGGCTACACCTTC
>TRBJ2-3|-|many|TRBV12-3/TRBV12-4
CASSLGGADTQYF
TGTGCCAGCAGCCTAGGAGGGGCAGATACGCAGTATTTT